This TCR beta chain originates from a study of T cells in Graves' hyperthyroidism and ophthalmopathy. Study-level background: Staff took peripheral blood when the initial diagnosis was made, before any treatment began.

This clonotype was detected ten times or more. Its antigen is unknown. PBMCs were obtained from 10 ml fresh peripheral blood. This CDR3 is 12 amino acids long. Germline values: CDR1 SGHRS, CDR2 YFSETQ. With 0 bases removed from V and 6 bases from J, the gap between germline ends came to 7 bases. Findings of the study overall: Ophthalmopathy stood apart from stable hyperthyroidism in a 13 V-J model.

RNA transcripts yielded amplified TCR beta CDR3 regions. HTBI primers were employed in a first-round RT-PCR of the TCR CDR3. TCRdb reprocessed the multiplex PCR reads via MiXCR and lists one record per CDR3 protein. Altogether fewer than 450,000 distinct CDR3 sequences are present, 15% to 20% being singletons, with the ten largest covering around a third. The TCR was taken from a young woman with Graves' hyperthyroidism that later progressed to Graves' ophthalmopathy. The sequenced material came from blood. The V gene is TRBV5-1, the J gene TRBJ2-7, with D hard to call. In nucleotides, the CDR3 is TGCGCCAGCAGCTTGGCCCATGGCGAGCAGTACTTC. Encoded protein: CASSLAHGEQYF. Full variable domain (outside the CDR3, taken from reference TRBV5-1 and TRBJ2-7): KAGVTQTPRYLIKTRGQQVTLSCSPISGHRSVSWYQQTPGQGLQFLFEYFSETQRNKGNFPGRFSGRQFSNSRSEMNVSTLELGDSALYLCASSLAHGEQYFGPGTRLTVT.